The entry that follows covers one T cell receptor (beta chain) sequence. This sample is drawn from a study of shared clonotypes between healthy human individuals. Method: immunoSEQ multiplex PCR; TCRdb's copy keeps in-frame clones and lacks some. The table has some 1 million clones, around 74% seen once. Per germline, CDR1 SGHDT and CDR2 YYEEEE. There are 15 residues in the CDR3. V was pared by 2 bases and J by 6 bases, with 5 bases of the junction left unmatched. This chain uses TRBV5-6 with TRBJ2-3, with TRBD1 matching over 11 bases. The receptor comes from a man aged 18 to 30 in good health. The sample consisted of memory CD4+ T cells sorted from blood. Subset reported: CD45RA-negative fraction. CDR3 bases: TGTGCCAGCAGCTTTGGGACAGGGGGTGTCGATACGCAGTATTTT. It translates to CASSFGTGGVDTQYF.